Below, one T cell receptor (beta chain) is given with its context. V lost 5 bases to trimming and J lost 0 bases, with 24 bases between them. CDR1 is SGHRS, CDR2 YFSETQ, per germline. The CDR3 loop spans 20 amino acids. In the source study's methods: Nucleated cell counts were estimated from reference gene primer amplification. Produced via immunoSEQ multiplex PCR; TCRdb's table is partial and in-frame only. V, J and clone size derive from that table, while D and trimming were established from the DNA sequence. The table lists roughly 250,000 clones, 83% of them singletons. The entry originates in a study of blood T cell repertoires in COVID-19. Study context: The United States, Italy and Spain were the sources of the acute and convalescent COVID-19 samples. T cells, B-cell-depleted T cells, or PBMCs supplied cDNA or gDNA.

The TCR comes from a man in his forties or fifties with active or convalescent COVID-19. Sequencing input: peripheral blood. The rearrangement joins TRBV5-1 to TRBJ2-6; the D gene is possibly TRBD1 (6 bases). CDR3 bases: TGCGCCAGCAGACAACCGACAGGCCTAAGCTCGAGCTCTGGGGCCAACGTCCTGACTTTC. This gives the protein CASRQPTGLSSSSGANVLTF. Using reference TRBV5-1 and TRBJ2-6 for the parts outside the CDR3, the full variable domain is KAGVTQTPRYLIKTRGQQVTLSCSPISGHRSVSWYQQTPGQGLQFLFEYFSETQRNKGNFPGRFSGRQFSNSRSEMNVSTLELGDSALYLCASRQPTGLSSSSGANVLTFGAGSRLTVL.